This T cell receptor beta chain was profiled in a study of T cell responses to AZD1222 COVID-19 vaccine. Study-level findings and limits: Of spike-specific TCRs, nearly half reportedly target regions left unmutated in variants.

A note on this clone: The antigen remains undetermined.

The protocol was immunoSEQ multiplex PCR, while the TCRdb copy is restricted to in-frame clones and leaves out a portion. The repertoire holds 150,000 to 200,000 clones, with 87% as singletons. CDR3 length equals 14 residues. V was shortened by 1 base and J by 6 bases, with 12 bases between the two germline ends. Germline-derived CDR1 and CDR2 are SEHNR and FQNEAQ (reference sequence). This TCR derives from an adult in good health. The source was peripheral blood, collected on day 0 of MenACWY control vaccination. The genes are TRBV7-9 and TRBJ1-1; D is undetermined. The CDR3 spells CASSLESQTAEAFF. CDR3 nucleotides: TGTGCCAGCAGCTTAGAGAGCCAGACGGCTGAAGCTTTCTTT.